This T cell receptor beta chain was retrieved from a study of cytomegalovirus exposure and HLA in healthy donors. Study-wide points: Most TCR sequences were seen very rarely across donors, but some public TCRs occurred in many.

Germline-derived CDR1 and CDR2 are KGHSH and LQKENI. Trimming stripped 8 bases from V and 2 bases from J, with 20 bases between. The CDR3 is made up of 16 amino acids. In the case of this clone: Its specificity is unknown.

The data were produced by immunoSEQ multiplex PCR, yet TCRdb's version contains in-frame clones alone and is incomplete. This table holds tens of thousands of clones, 89% found once. Sample: PBMCs. The rearrangement joins TRBV18 to TRBJ2-3; D possibly corresponds to TRBD2 (6 bases). The receptor was derived from a woman aged 18-29 years in good health and CMV-seronegative. CDR3 sequence: CASTSRVAANTDTQYF. CDR3 DNA: TGTGCCAGCACATCGAGGGTAGCGGCCAACACAGATACGCAGTATTTT. The entire variable domain, with the rest obtained from reference TRBV18 and TRBJ2-3, is as follows: NAGVMQNPRHLVRRRGQEARLRCSPMKGHSHVYWYRQLPEEGLKFMVYLQKENIIDESGMPKERFSAEFPKEGPSILRIQQVVRGDSAAYFCASTSRVAANTDTQYFGPGTRLTVL.